These T cell receptor beta chains were read from a single sample in a study of TIL therapy for anti-PD-1-resistant metastatic lung cancer. The data were produced by immunoSEQ multiplex PCR, yet TCRdb's version contains in-frame clones alone and is incomplete. The table shows about 21,000 clones, with over 70% occurring only once. Sequences were derived from blood, sampled at baseline. The receptors shown here come from a person aged 25-80 years with non-small cell lung cancer. Both conserved end residues are part of each CDR3. Fields, in order: CDR3 DNA, CDR3 protein, V gene, J gene, clone size, D gene. A D gene is named only where the DNA matches it firmly. Clone sizes are given selectively: once, few, many, or a class where the clone is expanded.

cdr3_nt: TGTGCCAGCCTCAGGAGCTCCTATAATTCACCCCTCCACTTT; cdr3_aa: CASLRSSYNSPLHF; v_call: TRBV2; j_call: TRBJ1-6; clone_size: few; d_call: NA
cdr3_nt: TGTGCCAGCTCACCACTCCGGGACACAGATACGCAGTATTTT; cdr3_aa: CASSPLRDTDTQYF; v_call: TRBV18; j_call: TRBJ2-3; clone_size: NA; d_call: NA
cdr3_nt: TGTGCCAGCAGTTTGGCCGACTCCTACGAGCAGTACTTC; cdr3_aa: CASSLADSYEQYF; v_call: TRBV27; j_call: TRBJ2-7; clone_size: NA; d_call: NA
cdr3_nt: TGTGCCAGCAGCGTAGGACAGGGGATGGCCGGGGAGCTGTTTTTT; cdr3_aa: CASSVGQGMAGELFF; v_call: TRBV9; j_call: TRBJ2-2; clone_size: few; d_call: TRBD1
cdr3_nt: TGTGCCAGCAGTTTAGGAGTAGGTGAGCAGTTCTTC; cdr3_aa: CASSLGVGEQFF; v_call: TRBV12-3/TRBV12-4; j_call: TRBJ2-1; clone_size: NA; d_call: NA
cdr3_nt: TGTGCCAGCAGCTTGGGCGGGGGGGCCGTTAGCACAGATACGCAGTATTTT; cdr3_aa: CASSLGGGAVSTDTQYF; v_call: TRBV7-6; j_call: TRBJ2-3; clone_size: NA; d_call: TRBD2
cdr3_nt: TGTGCCAGCAGCCGGACAGGGGAAGCTTTCTTT; cdr3_aa: CASSRTGEAFF; v_call: TRBV12-3/TRBV12-4; j_call: TRBJ1-1; clone_size: few; d_call: TRBD1
cdr3_nt: TGTGCCAGCAGCCGTGGGGGGACAGGGGGTCCACCCCTCCACTTT; cdr3_aa: CASSRGGTGGPPLHF; v_call: TRBV6-5; j_call: TRBJ1-6; clone_size: few; d_call: TRBD1
cdr3_nt: TGTGCCAGCAGTTTGCATAGCGACGGCACCGGGGAGCTGTTTTTT; cdr3_aa: CASSLHSDGTGELFF; v_call: TRBV6-2/TRBV6-3; j_call: TRBJ2-2; clone_size: NA; d_call: NA
cdr3_nt: TGTGCCAGCAGCTCCAGTCCCGGGACAGGGGAGATGGGCTATGGCTACACCTTC; cdr3_aa: CASSSSPGTGEMGYGYTF; v_call: TRBV5-6; j_call: TRBJ1-2; clone_size: NA; d_call: TRBD1
cdr3_nt: TGTGCCAGTAGTTCCCAACCGGGACTAGCGGTTCATGGTACGCAGTATTTT; cdr3_aa: CASSSQPGLAVHGTQYF; v_call: TRBV19; j_call: TRBJ2-3; clone_size: few; d_call: TRBD2
cdr3_nt: TGTGCCAGCAAGGGGACTTCCCCCACCAAAAACATTCAGTACTTC; cdr3_aa: CASKGTSPTKNIQYF; v_call: TRBV21-1; j_call: TRBJ2-4; clone_size: NA; d_call: NA
cdr3_nt: TGTGCCAGCAGCGGACTATCCAGGGGTTCCGGGGCCAACGTCCTGACTTTC; cdr3_aa: CASSGLSRGSGANVLTF; v_call: TRBV9; j_call: TRBJ2-6; clone_size: NA; d_call: NA
cdr3_nt: TGTGCCAGTAGTATAGGACAGGCGAACTACAATGAGCAGTTCTTC; cdr3_aa: CASSIGQANYNEQFF; v_call: TRBV19; j_call: TRBJ2-1; clone_size: NA; d_call: NA
cdr3_nt: TGCAGCGTAGCCGGAAGCCGGGACAGGCCCTACAATGAGCAGTTCTTC; cdr3_aa: CSVAGSRDRPYNEQFF; v_call: TRBV29-1; j_call: TRBJ2-1; clone_size: NA; d_call: TRBD1
cdr3_nt: TGCGCCAGCAGCTTGGCGTACAGTACCGGGGAGCTGTTTTTT; cdr3_aa: CASSLAYSTGELFF; v_call: TRBV5-1; j_call: TRBJ2-2; clone_size: few; d_call: NA
cdr3_nt: TGTGCCAGCAGCTTAGTGGTTGCGGGGGGCCAAGAGACCCAGTACTTC; cdr3_aa: CASSLVVAGGQETQYF; v_call: TRBV7-8; j_call: TRBJ2-5; clone_size: NA; d_call: TRBD2
cdr3_nt: TGTGCCAGCAGCCGCCCGACTAGCGGGAACTACAATGAGCAGTTCTTC; cdr3_aa: CASSRPTSGNYNEQFF; v_call: TRBV5-4; j_call: TRBJ2-1; clone_size: NA; d_call: TRBD2
cdr3_nt: TGTGCCAGCAGTAAAGCCGGGACAGTGAGCTCCTACGAGCAGTACTTC; cdr3_aa: CASSKAGTVSSYEQYF; v_call: TRBV6-1; j_call: TRBJ2-7; clone_size: NA; d_call: TRBD1
cdr3_nt: TGCAGTGCTAGTCTCTCCCGAGGGACCTACGAGCAGTACTTC; cdr3_aa: CSASLSRGTYEQYF; v_call: TRBV20-1; j_call: TRBJ2-7; clone_size: NA; d_call: NA
cdr3_nt: TGTGCCAGCAGCCATAAGCGAGTTGGAGAGACCCAGTACTTC; cdr3_aa: CASSHKRVGETQYF; v_call: TRBV7-8; j_call: TRBJ2-5; clone_size: NA; d_call: NA
cdr3_nt: TGTGCCACCAGCAGAGATCGCCGGGGTGCTAACTATGGCTACACCTTC; cdr3_aa: CATSRDRRGANYGYTF; v_call: TRBV15; j_call: TRBJ1-2; clone_size: NA; d_call: NA
cdr3_nt: TGTGCCAGCAGCAAAACTAGCGGGACCACAGATACGCAGTATTTT; cdr3_aa: CASSKTSGTTDTQYF; v_call: TRBV7-7; j_call: TRBJ2-3; clone_size: once; d_call: TRBD2
cdr3_nt: TGTGCCAGCAGCAGGTTCCGCCCGGGGCTCACAGATACGCAGTATTTT; cdr3_aa: CASSRFRPGLTDTQYF; v_call: TRBV21-1; j_call: TRBJ2-3; clone_size: NA; d_call: NA
cdr3_nt: TGTGCCAGCAGTTTAATTGGGGGAGGGAAGATGTTTTTT; cdr3_aa: CASSLIGGGKMFF; v_call: TRBV12-3/TRBV12-4; j_call: TRBJ1-4; clone_size: NA; d_call: NA